The source of this T cell receptor beta chain is a study of shared clonotypes between healthy human individuals. TCRdb's table, derived via immunoSEQ multiplex PCR, lists solely in-frame clones and lacks some. The sample holds about 470,000 clones, about four fifths seen once. This clone was recorded once. The specimen sequenced was PBMCs. The source is a woman between 40 and 50 years old in good health. Some clones in this sample may be carry-over from other donors' samples.

This CDR3 reads CASSLRVLRDTGELFF. DNA for the CDR3: TGTGCCAGCAGCTTAAGGGTCCTCCGAGACACCGGGGAGCTGTTTTTT. The chain links TRBV11-2 to TRBJ2-2; unclear D gene. Per germline, CDR1 SGHAT and CDR2 FQNNGV. This CDR3 has 16 residues. The ends were cut back, 2 bases at V and 3 bases at J, with 13 bases in the middle.